The present TCR beta chain was sequenced within a study of T cell responses to AZD1222 COVID-19 vaccine. The CDR3 extends over 17 amino acids. Germline V gives CDR1 SGHRS, CDR2 YFSETQ. The ends were cut back, 2 bases at V and 6 bases at J, with 22 bases in the middle. Clones were read by immunoSEQ multiplex PCR, and TCRdb kept only the in-frame ones, dropping some. The sample carries about 100,000 clones, about 85% recorded once. This clone was observed a single time. No antigen is known for it. Study outcomes and limitations: Among vaccine-associated CD4 TCRs, coverage spanned spike, with dominance at 160-218 and 743-854. Unmutated variant regions reportedly attract nearly half of all spike-specific TCRs. Clonal diversity may have been underestimated, and the donors were mostly white British, with more females than males. Spike-specific TCR breadth and depth grew following two AZD1222 doses.

The sequencing used peripheral blood, collected 28 days after the second AZD1222 dose. The chain is built from TRBV5-1 and TRBJ2-3, with D possibly matching TRBD2 (6 bases). This sequence was found in an adult who received the AZD1222 COVID-19 vaccine. CDR3 in amino acids: CASSLRTRGRTADTQYF. The CDR3, as DNA: TGCGCCAGCAGCTTAAGGACGCGGGGACGAACGGCGGATACGCAGTATTTT.